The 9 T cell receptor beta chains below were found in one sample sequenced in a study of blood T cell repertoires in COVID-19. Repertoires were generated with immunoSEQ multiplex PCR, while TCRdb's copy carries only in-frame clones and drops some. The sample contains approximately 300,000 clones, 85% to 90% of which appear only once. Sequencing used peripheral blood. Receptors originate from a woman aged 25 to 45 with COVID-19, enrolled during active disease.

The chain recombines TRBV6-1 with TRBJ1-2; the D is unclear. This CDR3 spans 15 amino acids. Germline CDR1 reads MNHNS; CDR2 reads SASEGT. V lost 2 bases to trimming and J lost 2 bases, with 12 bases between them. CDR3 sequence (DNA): TGTGCCAGCAGTGAATTTAAGACTGGGAACTATGGCTACACCTTC. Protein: CASSEFKTGNYGYTF.

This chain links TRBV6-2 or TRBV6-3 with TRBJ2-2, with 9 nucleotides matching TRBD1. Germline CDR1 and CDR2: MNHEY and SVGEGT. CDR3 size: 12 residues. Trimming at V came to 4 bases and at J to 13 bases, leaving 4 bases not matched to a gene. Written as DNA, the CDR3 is TGTGCCAGCAGTTCGGGACAGGGTCGGCTGTTTTTT. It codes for CASSSGQGRLFF.

The CDR3 DNA reads as TGTGCCACCAGCAGAGATCTAAGAGGGTCCGCCGACTCTGGAAACACCATATATTTT. Protein sequence: CATSRDLRGSADSGNTIYF. This chain links TRBV15 with TRBJ1-3; unclear D gene. The CDR3 spans 19 residues. In germline, CDR1 is LNHNV, CDR2 YYDKDF (reference sequence). V shed 0 bases and J shed 0 bases, with 18 bases lying between them.

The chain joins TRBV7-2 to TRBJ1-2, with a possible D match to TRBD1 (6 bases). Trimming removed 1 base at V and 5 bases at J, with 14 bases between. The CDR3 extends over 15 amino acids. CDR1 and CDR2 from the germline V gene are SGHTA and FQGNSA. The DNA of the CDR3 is TGTGCCAGCAGCTTAGGGACAGCTCAACCTTATGGCTACACCTTC. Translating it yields CASSLGTAQPYGYTF.

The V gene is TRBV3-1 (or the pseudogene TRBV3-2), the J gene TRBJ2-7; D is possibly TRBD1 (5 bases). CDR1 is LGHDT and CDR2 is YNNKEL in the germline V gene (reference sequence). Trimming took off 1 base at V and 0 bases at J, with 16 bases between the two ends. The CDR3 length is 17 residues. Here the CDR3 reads CASSQVQKGPFSYEQYF. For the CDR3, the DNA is TGTGCCAGCAGCCAAGTCCAAAAGGGGCCCTTCTCCTACGAGCAGTACTTC.

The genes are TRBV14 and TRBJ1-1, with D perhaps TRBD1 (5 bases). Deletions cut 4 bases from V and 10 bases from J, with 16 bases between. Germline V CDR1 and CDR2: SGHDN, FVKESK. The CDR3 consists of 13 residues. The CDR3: CASSPGIWTSAFF. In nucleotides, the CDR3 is TGTGCCAGCAGCCCAGGGATCTGGACGTCAGCTTTCTTT.

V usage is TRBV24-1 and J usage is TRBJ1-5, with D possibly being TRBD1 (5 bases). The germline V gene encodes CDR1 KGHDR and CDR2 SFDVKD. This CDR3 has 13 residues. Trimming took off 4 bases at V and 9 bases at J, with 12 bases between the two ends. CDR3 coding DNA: TGTGCCACCAGTGAGCAGGGACTGCGGCCCCAGCATTTT. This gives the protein CATSEQGLRPQHF.

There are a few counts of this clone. The CDR3 coding sequence is TGTGCCAGCAGCCAAGGGCAGGGCTACACCTTC. This gives the protein CASSQGQGYTF. The gene calls are TRBV3-1 (or the pseudogene TRBV3-2) and TRBJ1-2, with D unclear. Germline V lookup: CDR1 LGHDT, CDR2 YNNKEL (reference sequence). Between the trimmed V and J ends, which lost 1 base and 8 bases, there was a span of 5 bases. The CDR3 covers 11 residues.

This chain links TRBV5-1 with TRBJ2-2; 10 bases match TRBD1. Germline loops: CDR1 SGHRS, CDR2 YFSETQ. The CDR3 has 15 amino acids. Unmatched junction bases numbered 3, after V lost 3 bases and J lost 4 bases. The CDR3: CASSSRTGGTGELFF. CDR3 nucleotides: TGCGCCAGCAGCTCACGGACAGGGGGCACCGGGGAGCTGTTTTTT.